This TCR beta chain is drawn from a study of vaccination effects on CD4 cells after COVID-19. After removal of 2 bases from V and 0 bases from J, the junction contained 12 bases not matched to a gene. Germline CDR1 is MNHNS and CDR2 is SASEGT. The CDR3 totals 18 residues. Cultured cells yielded isolated CD4+ T cells after less than 11 days. Participants got two doses of BNT162b2 or mRNA-1273 vaccine. Assay used: immunoSEQ multiplex PCR; TCRdb lists only in-frame clones, some missing. The profile shows about 57,000 clones, about 81% of them singletons. As to this clone: The antigen is unknown.

The sequencing here drew on CD4+ T cells from PBMCs cultured without peptide, taken after COVID-19 vaccination. The TCR sequence derives from a human donor who received a COVID-19 vaccine. The chain is built from TRBV6-1 and TRBJ1-1; 7 positions agree with TRBD1. The CDR3 nucleotides are TGTGCCAGCAGTGAAATTGGACAGGCGATGAAAATGAACACTGAAGCTTTCTTT. It specifies CASSEIGQAMKMNTEAFF.